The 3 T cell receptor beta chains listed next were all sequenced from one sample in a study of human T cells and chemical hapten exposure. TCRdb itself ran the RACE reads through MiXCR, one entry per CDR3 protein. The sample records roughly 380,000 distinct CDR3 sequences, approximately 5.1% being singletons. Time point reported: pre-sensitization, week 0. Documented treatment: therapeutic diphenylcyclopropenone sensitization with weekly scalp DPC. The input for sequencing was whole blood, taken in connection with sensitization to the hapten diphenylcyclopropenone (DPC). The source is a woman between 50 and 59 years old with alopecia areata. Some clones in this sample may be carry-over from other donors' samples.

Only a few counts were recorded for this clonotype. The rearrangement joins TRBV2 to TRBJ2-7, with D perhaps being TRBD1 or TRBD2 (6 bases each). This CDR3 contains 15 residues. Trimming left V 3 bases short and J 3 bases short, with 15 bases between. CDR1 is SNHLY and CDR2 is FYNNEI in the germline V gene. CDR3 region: CASSDTGRSFYEQYF. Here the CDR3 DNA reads TGTGCCAGCAGTGATACAGGGAGGTCCTTCTACGAGCAGTACTTC.

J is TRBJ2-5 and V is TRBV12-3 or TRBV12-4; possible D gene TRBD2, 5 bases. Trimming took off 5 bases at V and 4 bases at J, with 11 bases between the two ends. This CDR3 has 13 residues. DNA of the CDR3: TGTGCCAGCAGTACGGGTCGGGGAGAGACCCAGTACTTC. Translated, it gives CASSTGRGETQYF.

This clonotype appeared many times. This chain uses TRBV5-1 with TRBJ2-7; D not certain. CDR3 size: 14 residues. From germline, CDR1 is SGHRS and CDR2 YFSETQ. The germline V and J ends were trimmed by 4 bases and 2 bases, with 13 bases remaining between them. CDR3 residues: CASSPSPSPYEQYF. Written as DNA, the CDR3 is TGCGCCAGCAGCCCTTCCCCCTCACCCTACGAGCAGTACTTC. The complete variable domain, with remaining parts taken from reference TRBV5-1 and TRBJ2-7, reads KAGVTQTPRYLIKTRGQQVTLSCSPISGHRSVSWYQQTPGQGLQFLFEYFSETQRNKGNFPGRFSGRQFSNSRSEMNVSTLELGDSALYLCASSPSPSPYEQYFGPGTRLTVT.